The sequence of this T cell receptor (beta chain) was determined in a study of graft-versus-host responses after intestinal transplantation. This clone was found once. Its antigen is currently unknown. The protocol was immunoSEQ multiplex PCR, while the TCRdb copy is restricted to in-frame clones and leaves out a portion. The table lists about 90,000 clones, about 93% of them singletons. In germline, CDR1 is MGHRA, CDR2 YSYEKL. The CDR3 contains 16 residues. Trimming cost V 8 bases and J 4 bases; bases outside gene matches: 14. Study-level results: Marrow from the recipient contained GvH clones, some of which had appeared first in ileum or blood.

The clonotype comes from a human donor who was the organ donor for an intestinal transplant. The sequencing used unstimulated CD8+ T cells sorted from spleen or lymph node cells, collected before transplant. The chain carries TRBV4-1 and TRBJ2-3; 8 bases line up with TRBD2. Here the CDR3 DNA reads TGCGCCAGCGCCCCCGTGGGCGGGGGGACCTCAGATACGCAGTATTTT. Its protein is CASAPVGGGTSDTQYF.